A selection of T cell receptor beta chains follows, all from one sample in a study of cytomegalovirus exposure and HLA in healthy donors. Using immunoSEQ multiplex PCR, the repertoire was profiled, and TCRdb retains in-frame clones only, with some absent. This sample has 65,000 to 80,000 clones; less than 95% occur once, and the top ten carry approximately 2%. The sequencing sample was made of PBMCs. Source of these receptors: a woman under 30 in good health and CMV-seropositive. Both conserved end residues are part of each CDR3. D genes are given only for firm matches. Rows give clone size only sometimes, using once, few, many, or a class for an expanded clone.

size	V	J	D	CDR3	DNA
-	TRBV4-3	TRBJ1-2	TRBD1	CASSPQTGDGYTF	TGCGCCAGCAGCCCCCAGACAGGGGATGGCTACACCTTC
-	TRBV5-1	TRBJ1-1	-	CASSLAGIANTEAFF	TGCGCCAGCAGCTTGGCCGGGATTGCGAACACTGAAGCTTTCTTT
once	TRBV5-8	TRBJ2-1	-	CASSPPRGVREQFF	TGTGCCAGCAGCCCCCCCCGCGGGGTGAGGGAGCAGTTCTTC
-	TRBV5-4	TRBJ2-1	-	CASTIQGSYNEQFF	TGTGCCAGCACCATTCAGGGGTCGTACAATGAGCAGTTCTTC
-	TRBV5-4	TRBJ2-5	TRBD2	CASSVPSGAKTQYF	TGTGCCAGCAGCGTACCTAGCGGGGCAAAGACCCAGTACTTC
-	TRBV2	TRBJ2-3	TRBD2	CPINGRGSDTQYF	TGTCCAATCAACGGGAGGGGGTCAGATACGCAGTATTTT
-	TRBV30	TRBJ2-3	-	CAWSYTDNTQYF	TGTGCCTGGAGCTACACCGACAATACGCAGTATTTT
-	TRBV27	TRBJ2-2	TRBD1	CARNLGDSNTGELFF	TGTGCCAGAAACCTCGGGGACAGTAACACCGGGGAGCTGTTTTTT
-	TRBV6-4	TRBJ2-1	TRBD2	CASSNGGGGAYNEQFF	TGTGCCAGCAGCAATGGTGGGGGAGGGGCCTACAATGAGCAGTTCTTC
-	TRBV7-2	TRBJ2-2	TRBD2	CASSFNGGAATGELFF	TGTGCCAGCAGCTTTAACGGGGGGGCGGCCACCGGGGAGCTGTTTTTT
-	TRBV18	TRBJ2-2	TRBD2	CASSQLAGESGELFF	TGTGCCAGCTCACAACTAGCGGGTGAATCCGGGGAGCTGTTTTTT
-	TRBV5-1	TRBJ2-7	-	CASSLGRRGKHEQYF	TGCGCCAGCAGCTTGGGCAGGCGGGGCAAGCACGAGCAGTACTTC
-	TRBV4-2	TRBJ2-5	TRBD2	CASSQEASGGQETQYF	TGTGCCAGCAGCCAAGAGGCTAGCGGGGGGCAAGAGACCCAGTACTTC
-	TRBV19	TRBJ2-2	TRBD1	CASRDRARNTGELFF	TGTGCCAGTCGGGACAGGGCGCGGAACACCGGGGAGCTGTTTTTT
-	TRBV29-1	TRBJ1-1	-	CSVRAPNKNEAFF	TGCAGCGTTCGAGCCCCGAATAAGAATGAAGCTTTCTTT
once	TRBV6-4	TRBJ2-3	TRBD2	CASSDSNGGADTQYF	TGTGCCAGCAGTGACTCGAACGGGGGGGCAGATACGCAGTATTTT
-	TRBV28	TRBJ2-3	TRBD2	CASSGGDTDTQYF	TGTGCCAGCAGCGGGGGGGACACAGATACGCAGTATTTT
once	TRBV6-5	TRBJ2-7	-	CASSQDWSSYEQYF	TGTGCCAGCAGCCAGGACTGGAGCTCCTACGAGCAGTACTTC
-	TRBV10-1	TRBJ2-2	-	CASSRAWTGELFF	TGCGCCAGCAGTCGGGCCTGGACAGGGGAGCTGTTTTTT
-	TRBV6-6	TRBJ1-2	-	CASSYLQDNYGYTF	TGTGCCAGCAGTTACTTACAGGATAACTATGGCTACACCTTC
-	TRBV27	TRBJ1-1	-	CASSLSGVSEAFF	TGTGCCAGCAGTTTAAGCGGGGTGTCGGAAGCTTTCTTT
-	TRBV18	TRBJ2-3	TRBD2	CASEGAGGPDTQYF	TGTGCCAGCGAAGGGGCGGGAGGGCCGGATACGCAGTATTTT
-	TRBV4-2	TRBJ2-4	-	CASSLRGGKRSKNIQYF	TGTGCCAGCAGCCTAAGAGGAGGGAAGAGGTCCAAAAACATTCAGTACTTC
-	TRBV7-2	TRBJ2-2	TRBD2	CASSFLAGASSTGELFF	TGTGCCAGCAGCTTCCTAGCGGGGGCCTCGAGCACCGGGGAGCTGTTTTTT
-	TRBV30	TRBJ2-7	TRBD2	CAWSVGGSSYEQYF	TGTGCCTGGAGTGTAGGCGGGAGTTCCTACGAGCAGTACTTC
-	TRBV7-2	TRBJ2-1	TRBD2	CASSYAGTSGNNEQFF	TGTGCCAGCAGCTATGCCGGGACTAGCGGGAACAATGAGCAGTTCTTC
-	TRBV7-6	TRBJ2-1	-	CASSLGADNEQFF	TGTGCCAGCAGCTTGGGGGCCGACAATGAGCAGTTCTTC
-	TRBV25-1	TRBJ2-7	-	CASRPRSGRYEQYF	TGTGCCAGCAGGCCCCGGAGTGGAAGATACGAGCAGTACTTC
-	TRBV9	TRBJ1-1	-	CASSGSTPGLTEAFF	TGTGCCAGCAGCGGGTCCACCCCAGGGCTGACTGAAGCTTTCTTT
-	TRBV4-3	TRBJ2-1	TRBD2	CASSQGTGLAGREQFF	TGCGCCAGCAGCCAAGGCACCGGACTAGCGGGTCGGGAGCAGTTCTTC
-	TRBV6-5	TRBJ2-2	TRBD2	CASRPAGGHTGELFF	TGTGCCAGTCGACCGGCGGGAGGTCACACCGGGGAGCTGTTTTTT
-	TRBV7-9	TRBJ1-5	-	CASSPTGNQPQHF	TGTGCCAGCAGCCCTACAGGGAATCAGCCCCAGCATTTT
-	TRBV6-1	TRBJ2-2	-	CASSAGRTGELFF	TGTGCCAGCAGTGCAGGAAGGACCGGGGAGCTGTTTTTT
-	TRBV19	TRBJ1-5	-	CASTQSAFNQPQHF	TGTGCCAGTACCCAATCAGCGTTCAATCAGCCCCAGCATTTT
-	TRBV5-1	TRBJ2-1	TRBD2	CASSLFTGTSGNNEQFF	TGCGCCAGCAGCTTATTCACCGGGACTAGCGGTAACAATGAGCAGTTCTTC
-	TRBV2	TRBJ2-2	TRBD1	CASTGTGGSTGELFF	TGTGCCAGCACCGGGACAGGGGGTAGCACCGGGGAGCTGTTTTTT
-	TRBV5-6	TRBJ1-1	-	CASSPPGARGTEAFF	TGTGCCAGCAGTCCTCCAGGGGCCCGGGGCACTGAAGCTTTCTTT
-	TRBV29-1	TRBJ2-5	-	CSGTRERETQYF	TGCAGCGGCACCCGGGAGCGGGAGACCCAGTACTTC
-	TRBV21-1	TRBJ1-2	-	CASSSSGTGPNYGYTF	TGTGCCAGCAGCTCCTCGGGGACAGGGCCCAACTATGGCTACACCTTC
-	TRBV5-1	TRBJ1-1	TRBD1	CASSFAGGTEAFF	TGCGCCAGCAGCTTCGCAGGGGGCACTGAAGCTTTCTTT
-	TRBV10-1	TRBJ1-1	-	CASSVEPGAFF	TGCGCCAGCAGTGTCGAACCCGGGGCTTTCTTT
-	TRBV10-3	TRBJ2-7	-	CAITKGVSYEQYF	TGTGCCATCACAAAGGGGGTGTCCTACGAGCAGTACTTC
once	TRBV27	TRBJ2-1	-	CASSYGTYNEQFF	TGTGCCAGCAGTTACGGGACTTACAATGAGCAGTTCTTC
once	TRBV7-7	TRBJ2-7	-	CASSLGEQGEQYF	TGTGCTAGCAGCTTAGGAGAGCAGGGCGAGCAGTACTTC
-	TRBV12-5	TRBJ2-7	TRBD2	CASGLEREFYEQYF	TGTGCTAGTGGTTTGGAGCGGGAGTTCTACGAGCAGTACTTC
-	TRBV30	TRBJ1-1	TRBD1	CAWEPWTGRNTEAFF	TGTGCCTGGGAACCCTGGACAGGACGGAACACTGAAGCTTTCTTT
-	TRBV2	TRBJ1-2	TRBD1	CASSETTGSYGYTF	TGTGCCAGCAGTGAGACGACAGGGAGCTATGGCTACACCTTC
-	TRBV30	TRBJ2-2	TRBD1	CAWSVTGGTGELFF	TGTGCCTGGAGTGTAACAGGGGGGACCGGGGAGCTGTTTTTT
-	TRBV7-9	TRBJ2-7	TRBD1	CASSLEGTVSYEQYF	TGTGCCAGCAGCTTAGAGGGGACAGTGTCCTACGAGCAGTACTTC
-	TRBV19	TRBJ2-1	-	CASSIGGTLGEYNEQFF	TGTGCCAGTAGTATAGGGGGGACTTTGGGTGAATATAATGAGCAGTTCTTC
-	TRBV4-2	TRBJ1-5	-	CASSQDTKDSNQPQHF	TGTGCCAGCAGCCAAGATACAAAAGATAGCAATCAGCCCCAGCATTTT
-	TRBV19	TRBJ1-4	-	CASSVWAEGLFF	TGTGCCAGTAGCGTGTGGGCAGAGGGACTGTTTTTT
-	TRBV6-5	TRBJ2-1	-	CASSSTHPSDEQFF	TGTGCCAGCAGTTCCACCCATCCTAGCGATGAGCAGTTCTTC
-	TRBV2	TRBJ1-3	TRBD1	CAPHVEGVRGRHF	TGTGCCCCCCACGTCGAAGGAGTCAGGGGGCGGCACTTT
-	TRBV19	TRBJ2-1	TRBD1	CASSPVLWDRRNEQFF	TGTGCCAGTAGTCCCGTGTTGTGGGACAGGAGGAATGAGCAGTTCTTC
-	TRBV6-5	TRBJ1-3	-	CASSQRRTAGNTIYF	TGTGCCAGCAGTCAAAGGCGGACAGCCGGAAACACCATATATTTT
-	TRBV5-4	TRBJ2-1	-	CASSPPGGTSYNEQFF	TGTGCCAGCAGCCCACCAGGCGGGACCTCCTACAATGAGCAGTTCTTC